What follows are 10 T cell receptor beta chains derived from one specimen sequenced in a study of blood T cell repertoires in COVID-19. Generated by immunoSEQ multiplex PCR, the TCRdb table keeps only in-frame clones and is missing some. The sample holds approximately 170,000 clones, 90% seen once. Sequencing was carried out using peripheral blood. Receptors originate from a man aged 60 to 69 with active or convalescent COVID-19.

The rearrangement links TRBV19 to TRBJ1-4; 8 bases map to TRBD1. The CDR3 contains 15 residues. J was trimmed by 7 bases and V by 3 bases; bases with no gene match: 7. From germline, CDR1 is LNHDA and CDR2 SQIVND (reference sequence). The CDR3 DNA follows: TGTGCCAGTAGTATGAGGGCAGGGGGCGGTGAAAAACTGTTTTTT. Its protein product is CASSMRAGGGEKLFF.

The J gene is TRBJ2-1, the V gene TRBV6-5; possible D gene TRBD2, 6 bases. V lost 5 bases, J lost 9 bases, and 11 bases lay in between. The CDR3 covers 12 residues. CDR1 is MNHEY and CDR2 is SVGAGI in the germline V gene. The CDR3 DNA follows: TGTGCCAGCAGTAGGACTACTCGTGAGCAGTTCTTC. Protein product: CASSRTTREQFF.

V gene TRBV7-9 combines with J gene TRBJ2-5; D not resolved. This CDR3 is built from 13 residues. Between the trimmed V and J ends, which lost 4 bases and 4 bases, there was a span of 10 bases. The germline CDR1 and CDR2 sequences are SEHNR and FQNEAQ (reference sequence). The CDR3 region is CASSSSGSETQYF. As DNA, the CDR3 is TGTGCCAGCAGCTCCTCAGGATCAGAGACCCAGTACTTC.

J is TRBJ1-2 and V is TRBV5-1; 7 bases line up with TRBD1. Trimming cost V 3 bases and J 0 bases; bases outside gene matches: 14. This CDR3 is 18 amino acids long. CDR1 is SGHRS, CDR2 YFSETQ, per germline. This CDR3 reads CASSSRPGQMSTNYGYTF. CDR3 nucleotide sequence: TGCGCCAGCAGCTCCCGTCCGGGACAGATGTCGACTAACTATGGCTACACCTTC.

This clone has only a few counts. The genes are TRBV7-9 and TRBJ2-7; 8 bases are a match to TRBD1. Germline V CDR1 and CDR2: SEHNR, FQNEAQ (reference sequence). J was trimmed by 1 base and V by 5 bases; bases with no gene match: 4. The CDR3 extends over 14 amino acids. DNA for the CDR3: TGTGCCAGCAGCGACCGGGACAGGTCCTACGAGCAGTACTTC. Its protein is CASSDRDRSYEQYF.

In nucleotides, the CDR3 is TGTGCCAGTAGTATAGGTGAATCCGGGGGCTCCTACGAGCAGTACTTC. This translates into CASSIGESGGSYEQYF. V usage is TRBV19 and J usage is TRBJ2-7, with D possibly TRBD2 on 6 matching bases. The CDR3 length is 16 residues. The V gene's germline CDR1 is LNHDA and CDR2 SQIVND (reference sequence). The ends were cut back, 1 base at V and 0 bases at J, with 13 bases in the middle.

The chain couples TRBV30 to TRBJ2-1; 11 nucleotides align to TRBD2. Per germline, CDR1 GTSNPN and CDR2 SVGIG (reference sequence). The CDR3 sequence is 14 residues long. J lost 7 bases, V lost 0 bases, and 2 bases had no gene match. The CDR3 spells CAWSVLAGENEQFF. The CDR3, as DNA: TGTGCCTGGAGTGTACTAGCGGGAGAAAATGAGCAGTTCTTC.

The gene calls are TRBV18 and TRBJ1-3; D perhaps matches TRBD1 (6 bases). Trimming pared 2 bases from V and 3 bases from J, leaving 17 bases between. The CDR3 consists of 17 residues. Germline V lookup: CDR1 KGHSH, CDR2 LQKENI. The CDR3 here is CASSPVGQQGLGNTIYF. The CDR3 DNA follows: TGTGCCAGCTCACCAGTGGGACAACAAGGACTTGGAAACACCATATATTTT. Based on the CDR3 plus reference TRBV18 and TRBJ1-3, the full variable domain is NAGVMQNPRHLVRRRGQEARLRCSPMKGHSHVYWYRQLPEEGLKFMVYLQKENIIDESGMPKERFSAEFPKEGPSILRIQQVVRGDSAAYFCASSPVGQQGLGNTIYFGEGSWLTVV.

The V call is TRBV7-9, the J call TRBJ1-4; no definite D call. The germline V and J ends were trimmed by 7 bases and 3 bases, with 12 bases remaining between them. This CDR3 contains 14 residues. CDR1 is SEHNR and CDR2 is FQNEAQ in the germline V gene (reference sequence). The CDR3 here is CASILSGSNEKLFF. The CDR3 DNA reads TGTGCCAGCATCCTGAGCGGGTCTAATGAAAAACTGTTTTTT.

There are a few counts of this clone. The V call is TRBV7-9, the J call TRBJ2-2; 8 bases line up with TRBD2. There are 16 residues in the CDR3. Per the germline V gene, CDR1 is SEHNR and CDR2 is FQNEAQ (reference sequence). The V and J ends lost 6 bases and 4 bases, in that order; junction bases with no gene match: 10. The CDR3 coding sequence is TGTGCCAGCAGTTCTCCGGGGAGCGGGGGCACCGGGGAGCTGTTTTTT. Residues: CASSSPGSGGTGELFF.